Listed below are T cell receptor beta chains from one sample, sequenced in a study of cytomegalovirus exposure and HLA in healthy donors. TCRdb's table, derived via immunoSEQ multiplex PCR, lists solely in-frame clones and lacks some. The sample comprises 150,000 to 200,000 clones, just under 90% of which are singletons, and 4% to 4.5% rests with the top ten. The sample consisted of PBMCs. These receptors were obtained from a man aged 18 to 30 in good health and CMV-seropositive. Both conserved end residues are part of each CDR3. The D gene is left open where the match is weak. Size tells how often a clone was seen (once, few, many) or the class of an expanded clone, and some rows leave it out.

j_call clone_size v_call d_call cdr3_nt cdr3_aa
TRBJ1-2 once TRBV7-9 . TGTGCCAGCAGCTTAAACAGGGCAAGTAACTATGGCTACACCTTC CASSLNRASNYGYTF
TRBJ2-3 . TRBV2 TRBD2 TGTGCCAGCAGGCTGTTAGCGGGAGTTCAAGATACGCAGTATTTT CASRLLAGVQDTQYF
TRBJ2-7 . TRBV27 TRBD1 TGTGCCAGCGGACCGGGACAGGGGGCCTACGAGCAGTACTTC CASGPGQGAYEQYF
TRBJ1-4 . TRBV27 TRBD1 TGTGCCAGCAGTTCCCTCAGGGGGGACAGGGAAGGTGAAAAACTGTTTTTT CASSSLRGDREGEKLFF
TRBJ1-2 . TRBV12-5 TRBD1 TGTGCTAGTGGTTTGGTAAAAAAACCAGGGACAGGGGAATTCGGCTATGGCTACACCTTC CASGLVKKPGTGEFGYGYTF
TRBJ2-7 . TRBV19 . TGTGCCAGTAGTTTCTCGCGGACTTACGAGCAGTACTTC CASSFSRTYEQYF
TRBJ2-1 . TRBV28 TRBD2 TGTGCCAGCAGCCAGGGACTAGGGGGTGAGCAGTTCTTC CASSQGLGGEQFF
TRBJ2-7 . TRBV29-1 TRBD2 TGCAGCGTTGTGACTAGCGGTGCCTACGAGCAGTACTTC CSVVTSGAYEQYF
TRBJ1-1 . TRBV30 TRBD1 TGTGCCTGGAGTGCACAGGGGACAGCCGCTTTCTTT CAWSAQGTAAFF
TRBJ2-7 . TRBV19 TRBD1 TGTGCCAGTAGTATCTCCTCCAGGGGGCTCTCCTACGAGCAGTACTTC CASSISSRGLSYEQYF
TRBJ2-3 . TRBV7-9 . TGTGCCAGCAGCTTAATCAGGGCTAGCACAGATACGCAGTATTTT CASSLIRASTDTQYF
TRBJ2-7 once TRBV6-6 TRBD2 TGTGCCACCCACCCCCCTTGGACTAGCGGCTACTACGAGCAGTACTTC CATHPPWTSGYYEQYF
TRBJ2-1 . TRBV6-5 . TGTGCCAGCAGACGACTCTTGGACAATGAGCAGTTCTTC CASRRLLDNEQFF
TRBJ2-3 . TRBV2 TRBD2 TGTGCCAGCAGTCCGGGACTAGCGGGCGCAGCGACGCAGTATTTT CASSPGLAGAATQYF
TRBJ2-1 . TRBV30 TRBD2 TGTGCCTGGAGTTCAGGACTAGCGGGGACCTCCTACAATGAGCAGTTCTTC CAWSSGLAGTSYNEQFF
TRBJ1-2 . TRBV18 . TGTGCCAGCTCACCACCCGACGCAGGCGGCTACACCTTC CASSPPDAGGYTF
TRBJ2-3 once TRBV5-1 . TGCGCCAGCAGCGTCAGTGGAGGGGATACGCAGTATTTT CASSVSGGDTQYF
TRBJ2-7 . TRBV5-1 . TGCGCCAGCAGCTTGGGGGAGTTACTCGGCGAGCAGTACTTC CASSLGELLGEQYF
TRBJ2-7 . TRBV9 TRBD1 TGTGCCAGCAGCGCGTCACCGGGACAGGCTTTCTACGAGCAGTACTTC CASSASPGQAFYEQYF
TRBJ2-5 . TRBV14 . TGTGCCAGCAGCCAAGATTGGCTTTCCCAAGAGACCCAGTACTTC CASSQDWLSQETQYF
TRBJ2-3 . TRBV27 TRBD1 TGTGCCAGCAGTCGCGACATACCGGGACAGGGTATGGCAGATACGCAGTATTTT CASSRDIPGQGMADTQYF
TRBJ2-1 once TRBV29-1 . TGCAGCACGGAGGGCGTGAGCTCCTACAATGAGCAGTTCTTC CSTEGVSSYNEQFF
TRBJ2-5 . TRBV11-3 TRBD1 TGTGCCAGCAGCCCGGGACAGATCCAAGAGACCCAGTACTTC CASSPGQIQETQYF
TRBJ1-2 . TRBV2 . TGTGCCAGCAGTGTAGGGGTTGGCTACACCTTC CASSVGVGYTF
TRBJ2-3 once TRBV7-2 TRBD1 TGTGCCAGCAGCTTATTCGGACAGGGGCGCGAGGATACGCAGTATTTT CASSLFGQGREDTQYF
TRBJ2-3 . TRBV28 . TGTGCCAGCAGTTTACCCCCCTCAGATACGCAGTATTTT CASSLPPSDTQYF
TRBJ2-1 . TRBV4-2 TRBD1 TGTGCCAGCAGCCAAGATCGAACAGGGGGCGGATTTCTGTTCTTC CASSQDRTGGGFLFF